Below, one T cell receptor (beta chain) is given with its context. Its antigen is still unknown. Per-base qualities were not stored, and no clone one base away is much larger. CDR1 KGHSH and CDR2 LQKENI are derived from the germline V gene. From cysteine to phenylalanine, the CDR3 is 13 amino acids long. Only CDR3 DNA is held: 39 bases, read in frame from base 1. V and J lose 4 bases and 8 bases, and a span of 12 bases separates them. The library was made by the immunoSEQ multiplex PCR assay. The clones in this table, taken by TCRdb from immuneACCESS, are in-frame only. Not every clone is retained; where verified, under half of the shortfall comes from an unresolved V gene, and the cause of the rest is unknown. A total of some 140,000 clones appear in this sample, approximately 96% of them only once. The biggest ten clones account for about 5.2% of the sample. The data originate from a study of control samples from healthy donors and cancer patients (dated by TCRdb to about 2020).

This sequence uses TRBV18 and TRBJ2-1; no D gene call is confident. Sequenced material: blood. This TCR came from a middle-aged man in good health. The CDR3 amino acid sequence is: CASSRSETYEQFF. Here is the DNA: TGTGCCAGCTCACGATCGGAGACTTATGAGCAGTTCTTC.